These 27 T cell receptor beta chains originate from one sample sequenced in a study of cytomegalovirus exposure and HLA in healthy donors. Both 60 Vbeta primers and 13 Jbeta primers went into the PCR. Data came from immunoSEQ multiplex PCR; TCRdb stores just in-frame clones and leaves some out. This sample contains 150,000 or so clones. The specimen sequenced was PBMCs. The receptors shown here come from a woman in her fifties or sixties in good health and CMV-seronegative.

The genes are TRBV28 and TRBJ2-1; D is perhaps TRBD2 (6 bases). The V end was cut by 5 bases, the J end by 5 bases, with 13 bases between. The germline gives CDR1 MDHEN, CDR2 SYDVKM. This CDR3 has 14 residues. CDR3 in DNA: TGTGCCAGCAGTCGGAATCGGGGGAACAATGAGCAGTTCTTC. As protein: CASSRNRGNNEQFF.

The rearrangement links TRBV6-5 to TRBJ2-3; no definite D call. CDR3 length: 13 amino acids. Germline lookup yields CDR1 MNHEY and CDR2 SVGAGI. Trimming removed 7 bases at V and 1 base at J, with 9 bases between. CDR3 coding DNA: TGTGCCAGCATAAACCAGGGCACAGATACGCAGTATTTT. Translating gives CASINQGTDTQYF.

The CDR3 spells CASRETGAYEQYF. The CDR3 nucleotides are TGTGCCAGCAGGGAGACAGGGGCCTACGAGCAGTACTTC. This chain connects TRBV27 to TRBJ2-7; 8 nucleotides agree with TRBD1. V shed 6 bases and J 2 bases; nucleotides not matched to a gene: 3. Germline loops: CDR1 MNHEY, CDR2 SMNVEV (reference sequence). The CDR3 spans 13 residues.

This rearrangement joins TRBV5-6 to TRBJ2-7, with 8 bases identical to TRBD1. The CDR3 sequence is 13 residues long. The germline CDR1 and CDR2 sequences are SGHDT and YYEEEE. V shed 4 bases and J 3 bases; nucleotides not matched to a gene: 3. CDR3: CASSGQGNYEQYF. In DNA, the CDR3 is TGTGCCAGCAGCGGACAGGGAAACTACGAGCAGTACTTC. Together with reference TRBV5-6 and TRBJ2-7, the CDR3 gives the full variable domain: DAGVTQSPTHLIKTRGQQVTLRCSPKSGHDTVSWYQQALGQGPQFIFQYYEEEERQRGNFPDRFSGHQFPNYSSELNVNALLLGDSALYLCASSGQGNYEQYFGPGTRLTVT.

The CDR3 region is CASSDRATYEQYF. The CDR3 DNA reads as TGTGCCAGCTCCGACAGGGCCACCTACGAGCAGTACTTC. This chain uses TRBV5-6 with TRBJ2-7, with 7 bases fitting TRBD1. The germline V gene has CDR1 SGHDT and CDR2 YYEEEE. The length of the CDR3 is 13 residues. After removal of 7 bases from V and 2 bases from J, the junction contained 6 bases not matched to a gene.

The chain has TRBV7-3 and TRBJ1-6, with 7 bases fitting TRBD1. The CDR3 is 16 residues long. V gave up 1 base and J gave up 4 bases; unmatched junction bases: 4. Germline CDR1 and CDR2: SGHTA and FQGTGA. CDR3 region: CASSLRGTEYNSPLHF. As DNA, the CDR3 is TGTGCCAGCAGCTTAAGGGGGACAGAGTATAATTCACCCCTCCACTTT.

V and J are TRBV30 and TRBJ2-2, with 8 bases fitting TRBD1. V was clipped by 4 bases and J by 9 bases; unmatched bases: 16. The CDR3 spans 16 residues. Looked up from germline, CDR1 is GTSNPN and CDR2 is SVGIG (reference sequence). The CDR3 DNA sequence: TGTGCCTGGAAGCGGGCAGGGGGCGGGTGGGACAGGGAGCTGTTTTTT. This gives the protein CAWKRAGGGWDRELFF.

The chain employs TRBV7-2 and TRBJ2-6, with D possibly being TRBD1 (6 bases). V was shortened by 5 bases and J by 0 bases, with 8 bases between the two germline ends. Germline assignment: CDR1 SGHTA and CDR2 FQGNSA. The CDR3 consists of 15 residues. The CDR3 here is CASSRRGSGANVLTF. The DNA for the CDR3 is TGTGCCAGCAGCCGCAGGGGCTCTGGGGCCAACGTCCTGACTTTC.

V is TRBV5-1 and J is TRBJ1-4; tentatively, D is TRBD1 (6 bases). The CDR3 has 14 amino acids. CDR1 and CDR2 from the germline V gene are SGHRS and YFSETQ. Trimming took off 7 bases at V and 5 bases at J, with 15 bases between the two ends. The CDR3 coding sequence is TGCGCCAGCTCATGGGACACCGGCAATGAAAAACTGTTTTTT. It specifies CASSWDTGNEKLFF.

The chain carries TRBV7-8 and TRBJ2-7, with a weak D call TRBD1 (6 bases). The CDR3 is 15 amino acids. CDR1 and CDR2 from the germline V gene are SGHVS and FQNEAQ. V lost 0 bases and J 6 bases, leaving 15 bases between the germline ends. CDR3 DNA sequence: TGTGCCAGCAGCTTAGCCAGGGGCCCCTTTTCCGAGCAGTACTTC. This encodes CASSLARGPFSEQYF.

The gene calls are TRBV11-3 and TRBJ2-5; 11 bases are a match to TRBD2. The V and J ends lost 1 base and 4 bases, in that order; junction bases with no gene match: 2. This CDR3 is 15 amino acids long. Per the germline V gene, CDR1 is SGHNT and CDR2 is YENEEA. The CDR3 region is CASSLGTSGGETQYF. CDR3 sequence (DNA): TGTGCCAGCAGCTTAGGTACTAGCGGGGGAGAGACCCAGTACTTC.

J is TRBJ2-3 and V is TRBV30; D is unclear. Germline loops: CDR1 GTSNPN, CDR2 SVGIG (reference sequence). Trimming removed 2 bases at V and 4 bases at J, with 10 bases between. The CDR3 is made up of 13 amino acids. The CDR3 is CAWSIRRADTQYF. In nucleotides, the CDR3 is TGTGCCTGGAGTATTCGACGGGCAGATACGCAGTATTTT.

This chain connects TRBV6-5 to TRBJ1-2; D not certain. Germline assignment: CDR1 MNHEY and CDR2 SVGAGI. V was cut by 2 bases and J by 5 bases, with 12 bases left in between. This CDR3 is built from 14 residues. The CDR3 bases are TGTGCCAGCAGTTACCAAGGCGGAGGGTATGGCTACACCTTC. Translation: CASSYQGGGYGYTF.

The CDR3 region is CASSRGAPANEKLFF. In nucleotides, the CDR3 is TGTGCCAGCAGCAGGGGCGCGCCGGCCAATGAAAAACTGTTTTTT. This chain links TRBV9 with TRBJ1-4, with D perhaps matching TRBD1 (5 bases). The CDR3 is 15 residues long. Germline CDR1 is SGDLS and CDR2 is YYNGEE. With 4 bases removed from V and 5 bases from J, the gap between germline ends came to 15 bases.

The V and J genes are TRBV5-6 and TRBJ1-1; 7 bases fit TRBD1. The germline gives CDR1 SGHDT, CDR2 YYEEEE. This CDR3 comprises 15 residues. V shed 4 bases and J 2 bases; nucleotides not matched to a gene: 8. The CDR3 here is CASSPVDRVNTEAFF. CDR3 coding DNA: TGTGCCAGCAGCCCCGTCGACAGGGTTAACACTGAAGCTTTCTTT.

The V call is TRBV27, the J call TRBJ2-7; 11 bases fit TRBD1. After removal of 5 bases from V and 2 bases from J, the junction contained 2 bases not matched to a gene. This CDR3 contains 14 residues. From germline, CDR1 is MNHEY and CDR2 SMNVEV (reference sequence). The CDR3 DNA sequence: TGTGCCAGCAGTCGGGACAGGGGGGCCTACGAGCAGTACTTC. As protein: CASSRDRGAYEQYF.

The J gene is TRBJ2-5, the V gene TRBV6-4, with TRBD1 identical over 8 bases. V lost 7 bases and J lost 3; bases outside the gene matches: 16. Germline V lookup: CDR1 MRHNA, CDR2 SNTAGT. The CDR3 length is 17 residues. The CDR3 nucleotides read TGTGCCAGCAAAAACGGGACAGGCCGACAATGGGAAGAGACCCAGTACTTC. It is translated as CASKNGTGRQWEETQYF.

The rearrangement joins TRBV5-4 to TRBJ2-7; 14 bases line up with TRBD2. After removal of 4 bases from V and 4 bases from J, the junction contained 4 bases not matched to a gene. The germline V gene encodes CDR1 SGHNT and CDR2 YYREEE (reference sequence). The CDR3 spans 15 residues. The CDR3 loop reads CASSPGLAGVYEQYF. The CDR3 region has the DNA TGTGCCAGCAGCCCGGGACTAGCGGGAGTATACGAGCAGTACTTC.

The CDR3 region has the DNA TGTGCCAGCAGCACGGACAGGACCTACGAGCAGTACTTC. Its translation is CASSTDRTYEQYF. This chain connects TRBV11-1 to TRBJ2-7; 7 bases match TRBD1. V trimming: 5 bases; J trimming: 2 bases; junction bases outside the gene matches: 3. Germline-derived CDR1 and CDR2 are SGHAT and FQDESV (reference sequence). The CDR3 is made up of 13 amino acids.

This chain joins TRBV5-4 and TRBJ2-7, with D possibly matching TRBD2 (6 bases). This CDR3 spans 13 amino acids. The germline V and J ends were trimmed by 4 bases and 2 bases, with 10 bases remaining between them. Germline CDR1 and CDR2: SGHNT and YYREEE (reference sequence). CDR3 protein: CASSGRRTYEQYF. The CDR3 region has the DNA TGTGCCAGCAGCGGGAGGAGAACCTACGAGCAGTACTTC.

This rearrangement joins TRBV5-6 to TRBJ2-2; 8 bases line up with TRBD2. Unmatched junction bases numbered 7, after V lost 0 bases and J lost 3 bases. The CDR3 totals 17 residues. The germline gives CDR1 SGHDT, CDR2 YYEEEE. Here the CDR3 reads CASSLGPRGGDTGELFF. Written as DNA, the CDR3 is TGTGCCAGCAGCTTGGGTCCTCGGGGGGGGGACACCGGGGAGCTGTTTTTT.

J is TRBJ2-7 and V is TRBV2; 7 nucleotides align to TRBD1. CDR3 length: 12 residues. J was trimmed by 4 bases and V by 4 bases; bases with no gene match: 1. The germline V gene encodes CDR1 SNHLY and CDR2 FYNNEI. CDR3 DNA sequence: TGTGCCAGCAGTGGACAGGGTTACGAGCAGTACTTC. Protein: CASSGQGYEQYF.

The gene calls are TRBV10-3 and TRBJ1-3, with 8 positions matching TRBD1. V trimming: 10 bases; J trimming: 7 bases; junction bases outside the gene matches: 9. Germline values: CDR1 ENHRY, CDR2 SYGVKD. This CDR3 is 13 amino acids long. CDR3 sequence reads: CASGQGGLNTIYF. As DNA, the CDR3 is TGTGCCAGCGGACAGGGAGGGCTGAACACCATATATTTT.

The chain carries TRBV6-5 and TRBJ2-1; tentative D call: TRBD2 (6 bases). The CDR3 totals 14 residues. Trimming removed 7 bases at V and 3 bases at J, with 13 bases between. CDR1 and CDR2 (germline): MNHEY, SVGAGI. CDR3 sequence reads: CASNNAGSYNEQFF. CDR3 DNA: TGTGCCAGCAATAACGCGGGAAGCTACAATGAGCAGTTCTTC.

V gene TRBV18 combines with J gene TRBJ1-2; D is possibly TRBD1 (6 bases). The CDR3 is 15 residues long. CDR1 and CDR2 from the germline V gene are KGHSH and LQKENI. With 1 base removed from V and 4 bases from J, the gap between germline ends came to 13 bases. This CDR3 reads CASSPLPQGSYGYTF. Written as DNA, the CDR3 is TGTGCCAGCTCACCACTCCCCCAGGGGTCCTATGGCTACACCTTC. Full variable domain (remainder filled in from reference TRBV18 and TRBJ1-2): NAGVMQNPRHLVRRRGQEARLRCSPMKGHSHVYWYRQLPEEGLKFMVYLQKENIIDESGMPKERFSAEFPKEGPSILRIQQVVRGDSAAYFCASSPLPQGSYGYTFGSGTRLTVV.

V usage is TRBV5-1 and J usage is TRBJ2-1; 12 bases fit TRBD2. J lost 3 bases, V lost 7 bases, and 8 bases had no gene match. This CDR3 contains 16 residues. Germline loops: CDR1 SGHRS, CDR2 YFSETQ. CDR3 bases: TGCGCCAGCGTACAGACTAGCGGGGGAGGCTACAATGAGCAGTTCTTC. Protein: CASVQTSGGGYNEQFF.

The chain uses TRBV7-8 and TRBJ2-7; the D gene is possibly TRBD1 (5 bases). The CDR3 is 15 residues long. V lost 4 bases to trimming and J lost 3 bases, with 16 bases between them. From germline, CDR1 is SGHVS and CDR2 FQNEAQ. DNA of the CDR3: TGTGCCAGCAGCTACGGTACAGGTGGACACTACGAGCAGTACTTC. Residues: CASSYGTGGHYEQYF.